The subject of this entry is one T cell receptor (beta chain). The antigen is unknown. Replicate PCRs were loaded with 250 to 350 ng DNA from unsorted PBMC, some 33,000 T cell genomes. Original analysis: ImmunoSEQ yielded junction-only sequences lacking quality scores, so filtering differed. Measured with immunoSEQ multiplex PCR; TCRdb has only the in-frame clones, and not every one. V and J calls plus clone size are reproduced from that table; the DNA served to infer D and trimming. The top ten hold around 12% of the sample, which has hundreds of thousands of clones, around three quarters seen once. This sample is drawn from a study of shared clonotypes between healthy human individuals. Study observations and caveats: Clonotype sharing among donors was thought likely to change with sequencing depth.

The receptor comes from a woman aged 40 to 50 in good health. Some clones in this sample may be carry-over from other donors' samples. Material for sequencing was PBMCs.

The CDR3 reads CASKKGRAGQYNEQFF. CDR3 DNA sequence: TGTGCCAGCAAAAAGGGGAGAGCGGGACAATACAATGAGCAGTTCTTC. The chain combines TRBV28 with TRBJ2-1; tentative D call: TRBD2 (7 bases). This CDR3 comprises 16 residues. Germline V gene lookup returns CDR1 MDHEN and CDR2 SYDVKM. V gave up 7 bases and J gave up 4 bases, with 20 bases separating them.